One and the same sample provided the 9 T cell receptor beta chains below, sequenced in a study of T cells in localized non-small cell lung cancer. Here immunoSEQ multiplex PCR was the method, and the copy in TCRdb shows in-frame clones only, minus some. There are about 72,000 clones in the sample; approximately 85% occur only once, and about 13% lies in the top ten. The sequencing used peripheral blood, collected before any cancer treatment. These receptors came from a female donor at least 60 years old with stage I lung adenocarcinoma.

The chain uses TRBV7-2 and TRBJ1-2, with D unclear. The ends were cut back, 1 base at V and 0 bases at J, with 6 bases in the middle. Germline-derived CDR1 and CDR2 are SGHTA and FQGNSA. This CDR3 region has 14 residues. The CDR3 spells CASSLDTTNYGYTF. CDR3 DNA sequence: TGTGCCAGCAGCTTAGATACGACTAACTATGGCTACACCTTC.

Regarding this clone: The sample holds other DNA sequences that translate to the same CDR3. This sequence joins TRBV29-1 and TRBJ1-2, with 8 bases aligning to TRBD1. Germline CDR1 is SQVTM and CDR2 is ANQGSEA. The ends lost 6 bases at V and 2 bases at J; junction bases unmatched: 5. The CDR3 runs 13 residues. CDR3 amino acids: CSVAGGSNYGYTF. The CDR3 nucleotides are TGCAGCGTAGCAGGGGGCAGCAACTATGGCTACACCTTC.

V and J are TRBV7-2 and TRBJ2-3; 12 bases are a match to TRBD2. The CDR3 is made up of 17 amino acids. CDR1 SGHTA and CDR2 FQGNSA come from the germline V gene. Germline trimming cut 5 bases from V and 8 bases from J; bases unmatched to any gene: 14. The CDR3 DNA reads as TGTGCCAGCAGCCCTCCGGGGCTAGCGGGGGGGCGGGGTACGCAGTATTTT. Its translation: CASSPPGLAGGRGTQYF.

The table lists this clone with a count of one. The sample holds other DNA sequences that translate to the same CDR3. The chain couples TRBV19 to TRBJ1-1; D possibly corresponds to TRBD1 (5 bases). The CDR3 runs to 14 residues. The V gene lost 2 bases and the J gene lost 1 base, with 8 bases spanning the gap. Germline values: CDR1 LNHDA, CDR2 SQIVND (reference sequence). The CDR3 sequence is CASSIFGGNTEAFF. The CDR3 nucleotides read TGTGCCAGTAGTATATTCGGGGGGAACACTGAAGCTTTCTTT.

The chain is built from TRBV7-8 and TRBJ2-7, with 7 bases fitting TRBD1. Germline loops: CDR1 SGHVS, CDR2 FQNEAQ. The CDR3 has 12 amino acids. J lost 6 bases, V lost 5 bases, and 4 bases had no gene match. The CDR3: CASSPTGVEQYF. CDR3 in DNA: TGTGCCAGCAGCCCCACAGGGGTCGAGCAGTACTTC.

This rearrangement joins TRBV6-5 to TRBJ2-1; the match to TRBD2 covers 8 bases. The V gene's germline CDR1 is MNHEY and CDR2 SVGAGI. This CDR3 comprises 13 residues. J lost 5 bases, V lost 8 bases, and 5 bases had no gene match. In DNA form, the CDR3 reads TGTGCCAGCTTTCGGGGGGGAAACAATGAGCAGTTCTTC. Residues: CASFRGGNNEQFF.

The V gene is TRBV29-1, the J gene TRBJ1-4, with 9 nucleotides matching TRBD1. The CDR3 is 16 residues long. Per the germline V gene, CDR1 is SQVTM and CDR2 is ANQGSEA. The V segment lost 7 bases and the J segment 0 bases; nucleotides outside the gene matches: 9. CDR3 DNA sequence: TGCAGCGCGTCGGGACAGGGTCCTACAACTAATGAAAAACTGTTTTTT. Encoded protein: CSASGQGPTTNEKLFF.

This chain joins TRBV25-1 and TRBJ2-2, with 9 bases matching TRBD1. This CDR3 is 15 amino acids long. CDR1 and CDR2 from the germline V gene are MGHDK and SYGVNS. The trim removed 4 bases at V and 6 bases at J, leaving 6 bases unmatched. CDR3 loop: CASSVQGALAGELFF. CDR3 nucleotides: TGTGCCAGCAGTGTACAGGGGGCATTGGCCGGGGAGCTGTTTTTT.

The rearrangement links TRBV7-2 to TRBJ2-1, with 7 bases identical to TRBD2. V was pared by 2 bases and J by 3 bases, with 4 bases of the junction left unmatched. This CDR3 has 15 residues. Germline V gene sequence: CDR1 SGHTA, CDR2 FQGNSA. Here the CDR3 DNA reads TGTGCCAGCAGCTTAAGGCCTAGCGGCTACAATGAGCAGTTCTTC. It codes for CASSLRPSGYNEQFF.